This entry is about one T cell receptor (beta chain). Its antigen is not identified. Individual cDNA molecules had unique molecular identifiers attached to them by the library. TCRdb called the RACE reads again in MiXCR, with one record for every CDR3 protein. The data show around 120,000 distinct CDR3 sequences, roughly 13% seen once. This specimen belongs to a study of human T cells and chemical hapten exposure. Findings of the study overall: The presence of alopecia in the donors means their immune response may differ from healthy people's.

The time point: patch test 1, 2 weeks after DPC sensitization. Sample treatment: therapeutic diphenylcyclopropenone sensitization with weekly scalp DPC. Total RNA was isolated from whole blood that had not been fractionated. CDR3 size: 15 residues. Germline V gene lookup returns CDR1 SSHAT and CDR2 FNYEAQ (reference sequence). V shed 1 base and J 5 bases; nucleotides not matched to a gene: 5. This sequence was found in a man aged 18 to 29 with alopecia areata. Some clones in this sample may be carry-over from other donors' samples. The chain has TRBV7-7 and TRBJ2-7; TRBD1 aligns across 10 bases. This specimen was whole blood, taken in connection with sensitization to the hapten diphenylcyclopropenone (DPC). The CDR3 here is CASSLGFGTGDEQYF. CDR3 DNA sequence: TGTGCCAGCAGCTTAGGTTTCGGGACAGGGGACGAGCAGTACTTC. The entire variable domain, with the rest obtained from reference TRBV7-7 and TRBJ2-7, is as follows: GAGVSQSPRYKVTKRGQDVTLRCDPISSHATLYWYQQALGQGPEFLTYFNYEAQPDKSGLPSDRFSAERPEGSISTLTIQRTEQRDSAMYRCASSLGFGTGDEQYFGPGTRLTVT.